This entry is about one TCR beta chain. Mismatch with germline at one junction end may stem from a read error. The second PCR ran about 6 to 12 cycles with a sample-barcoded 5' primer and J-beta primers. Each cDNA molecule was tagged by a template-switch adaptor that had 12 random nucleotides. TCRdb independently ran MiXCR on the 5' RACE reads; one entry per CDR3 protein. The sample yields roughly 1.5 million distinct CDR3 sequences, approximately 42% seen once. The CDR3 runs to 17 residues. This sample is part of a study of blood T cells in healthy people across ages. This sequence joins TRBV12-3 or TRBV12-4 and TRBJ2-1; 8 nucleotides match TRBD2. The sequence came from a woman aged 18-35 years in good health. The sequenced sample was blood. As DNA, the CDR3 is TGTCCCAGCAGTTTGGGCAGCGGGCGGGGGGTTTACAATGAGCAGTTCTTC. It is translated as CPSSLGSGRGVYNEQFF.